Following are 29 T cell receptor beta chains from one sample sequenced in a study of shared clonotypes between healthy human individuals. Method: immunoSEQ multiplex PCR; TCRdb's copy keeps in-frame clones and lacks some. The table lists over a million clones, around 78% of them singletons, with around 0.6% in the top ten. Sample: memory CD4+ T cells from PBMCs. Indicated subset: CD45RA-negative fraction. The receptor set was obtained from a man between 18 and 35 years old in good health. Some clones in this sample may be carry-over from other donors' samples.

The V gene is TRBV4-2, the J gene TRBJ1-2, with TRBD1 matching 9 bases. V shed 6 bases, J shed 6 bases, and the junction held 5 bases outside the gene matches. CDR3 length equals 13 residues. Germline V gives CDR1 LGHNA, CDR2 YNFKEQ. The CDR3 reads CASRNRGPHGYTF. CDR3 in DNA: TGTGCCAGCAGGAACAGGGGGCCCCATGGCTACACCTTC.

This clone came up a few times. DNA for the CDR3: TGCGCCAGCAGCCGCGCTGGGGTGGAGGGCAATCAGCCCCAGCATTTT. It codes for CASSRAGVEGNQPQHF. This chain uses TRBV4-1 with TRBJ1-5; D unclear. V shed 4 bases and J shed 2 bases, with 15 bases lying between them. Germline loops: CDR1 MGHRA, CDR2 YSYEKL. The length of the CDR3 is 16 residues.

The chain uses TRBV30 and TRBJ2-6; D may match TRBD1 or TRBD2 (5 bases each). V lost 2 bases, J lost 2 bases, and 22 bases lay in between. Germline V CDR1 and CDR2: GTSNPN, SVGIG (reference sequence). The CDR3 is 19 amino acids. The CDR3 sequence is CAWSRRDGPTRTGANVLTF. The CDR3 region has the DNA TGTGCCTGGAGTCGAAGGGACGGACCGACCCGCACTGGGGCCAACGTCCTGACTTTC.

The chain recombines TRBV7-9 with TRBJ2-7, with D maybe TRBD2 (7 bases). Germline V gene sequence: CDR1 SEHNR, CDR2 FQNEAQ (reference sequence). CDR3 length: 17 residues. V was clipped by 1 base and J by 0 bases, with 16 bases between them. The CDR3 nucleotides are TGTGCCAGCAGCTTAGACGGGGGGCTAGCGGCCTCCTACGAGCAGTACTTC. It translates to CASSLDGGLAASYEQYF.

This clone came up a few times. The V call is TRBV5-1, the J call TRBJ2-3; 8 positions match TRBD2. Germline-derived CDR1 and CDR2 are SGHRS and YFSETQ. The J segment lost 1 base and the V segment lost 4 bases, leaving 5 bases of the junction unmatched. This CDR3 region has 15 residues. The CDR3 DNA follows: TGCGCCAGCAGCGTTAGCGGGGCCCGCACAGATACGCAGTATTTT. This gives the protein CASSVSGARTDTQYF.

This clone was seen once. CDR3 DNA sequence: TGTGCCAGCATCCCCTGGGGGGGTTCAGAGACCCAGTACTTC. Translating it yields CASIPWGGSETQYF. The chain recombines TRBV11-2 with TRBJ2-5; 7 bases map to TRBD2. V shed 7 bases, J shed 4 bases, and the junction held 9 bases outside the gene matches. The CDR3 length is 14 residues. Germline V gene data show CDR1 as SGHAT and CDR2 as FQNNGV.

Concerning this clone itself: This CDR3 is also generated by other DNA sequences in the sample. The chain links TRBV9 to TRBJ2-5, with TRBD1 identical over 7 bases. The J segment lost 4 bases and the V segment lost 2 bases, leaving 2 bases of the junction unmatched. Germline V gene lookup returns CDR1 SGDLS and CDR2 YYNGEE. This CDR3 has 13 amino acids. CDR3 DNA sequence: TGTGCCAGCAGCGTGCGACAGGGAGAGACCCAGTACTTC. It translates to CASSVRQGETQYF.

The chain joins TRBV19 to TRBJ2-7; 9 bases are a match to TRBD1. In germline, CDR1 is LNHDA, CDR2 SQIVND (reference sequence). The CDR3 consists of 14 residues. Trimming took 9 bases from V and 1 from J; bases not matched to a gene: 7. The CDR3 nucleotides are TGTGCCAGCAAGGACAGGGGAGTATCCTACGAGCAGTACTTC. Translated: CASKDRGVSYEQYF.

The J gene is TRBJ2-7, the V gene TRBV14; D gene ambiguous. V was clipped by 4 bases and J by 4 bases, with 11 bases between them. This CDR3 contains 13 residues. The germline CDR1 and CDR2 sequences are SGHDN and FVKESK. CDR3 in amino acids: CASSLDYYYEQYF. DNA for the CDR3: TGTGCCAGCAGCCTGGATTACTATTACGAGCAGTACTTC.

The chain uses TRBV28 and TRBJ2-4, with 7 nucleotides matching TRBD1. Germline V gene lookup returns CDR1 MDHEN and CDR2 SYDVKM. The CDR3 length is 15 residues. The V segment lost 5 bases and the J segment 1 base; nucleotides outside the gene matches: 5. CDR3 in DNA: TGTGCCAGCAGTGTAGGGGGCGAGGCCAAAAACATTCAGTACTTC. This codes for CASSVGGEAKNIQYF. Full variable domain (rest looked up from reference TRBV28 and TRBJ2-4): DVKVTQSSRYLVKRTGEKVFLECVQDMDHENMFWYRQDPGLGLRLIYFSYDVKMKEKGDIPEGYSVSREKKERFSLILESASTNQTSMYLCASSVGGEAKNIQYFGAGTRLSVL.

This clone was counted between two and nine times. The chain carries TRBV29-1 and TRBJ2-5, with 7 bases lining up with TRBD2. The J call could be wrong; TRBJ2-7 is a better fit for the DNA end. This CDR3 comprises 15 residues. Germline V gene sequence: CDR1 SQVTM, CDR2 ANQGSEA. The chain's CDR3 is CSVEGEGPRSYEQYF. Here the CDR3 DNA reads TGCAGCGTTGAAGGGGAGGGTCCTCGCTCCTACGAGCAGTACTTC.

The chain combines TRBV29-1 with TRBJ1-1; tentative D call: TRBD1 (5 bases). The CDR3 has 12 residues. V lost 8 bases, J lost 5 bases, and 15 bases lay in between. Germline CDR1 and CDR2: SQVTM and ANQGSEA. The chain's CDR3 is CSFSGTGTEAFF. The CDR3 bases are TGCAGCTTTTCCGGGACGGGGACTGAAGCTTTCTTT.

The chain is built from TRBV10-3 and TRBJ1-1; D is possibly TRBD1 (5 bases). The germline gives CDR1 ENHRY, CDR2 SYGVKD. The CDR3 has 14 residues. The germline V and J ends were trimmed by 6 bases and 11 bases, with 22 bases remaining between them. The CDR3, as DNA: TGTGCCATCAGGGCTTCCAGGGAAGAACTTAAGGCTTTCTTT. Amino acid sequence: CAIRASREELKAFF.

J is TRBJ2-5 and V is TRBV28, with TRBD1 matching 8 bases. This CDR3 has 16 residues. V dropped 3 bases and J dropped 0; count of bases not matched to a gene: 6. Germline CDR1 is MDHEN and CDR2 is SYDVKM. CDR3 coding DNA: TGTGCCAGCAGTTTCCTAGGGACAGGACACCAAGAGACCCAGTACTTC. This codes for CASSFLGTGHQETQYF.

The chain has TRBV6-5 and TRBJ2-7; 7 nucleotides agree with TRBD1. V lost 2 bases, J lost 7 bases, and 11 bases stayed unmatched. The CDR3 is 15 amino acids. Per germline, CDR1 MNHEY and CDR2 SVGAGI. CDR3 DNA: TGTGCCAGCAGTTACGAGGGGGCAAGTCTGCGGGAGCAGTACTTC. This translates into CASSYEGASLREQYF.

This clone was detected many times. The chain has TRBV29-1 and TRBJ2-1; D is undetermined. V dropped 5 bases and J dropped 1 base, with 15 bases sitting between them. Germline CDR1 reads SQVTM; CDR2 reads ANQGSEA. CDR3 size: 15 residues. CDR3: CSVRRFSGSYNEQFF. DNA for the CDR3: TGCAGCGTTCGTCGTTTTTCAGGATCCTACAATGAGCAGTTCTTC.

V gene TRBV19 combines with J gene TRBJ1-2, with 7 bases lining up with TRBD1. Germline loops: CDR1 LNHDA, CDR2 SQIVND (reference sequence). Losses at the gene ends were 3 bases for V and 4 bases for J; bases not matched to a gene: 2. The CDR3 totals 13 residues. CDR3 amino acids: CASSIGDSYGYTF. Written as DNA, the CDR3 is TGTGCCAGTAGTATCGGGGACAGCTATGGCTACACCTTC.

V is TRBV6-5 and J is TRBJ2-2, with D possibly matching TRBD1 (5 bases). The germline V gene encodes CDR1 MNHEY and CDR2 SVGAGI. V gave up 2 bases and J gave up 1 base, with 5 bases separating them. CDR3 length equals 14 residues. The CDR3 sequence: CASSYDRNTGELFF. For the CDR3, the DNA is TGTGCCAGCAGTTACGACAGGAACACCGGGGAGCTGTTTTTT.

This clone came up a few times. V is TRBV2 and J is TRBJ2-7; 15 nucleotides align to TRBD2. This CDR3 region has 17 residues. Unmatched junction bases numbered 11, after V lost 7 bases and J lost 4 bases. CDR1 and CDR2 from the germline V gene are SNHLY and FYNNEI. Here the CDR3 reads CASIPGLAGGPLYEQYF. The CDR3 coding sequence is TGTGCCAGCATCCCGGGACTAGCGGGAGGCCCCCTATACGAGCAGTACTTC.

This clone was seen a single time. The chain joins TRBV28 to TRBJ2-2; D could derive from TRBD1 or TRBD2 (6 bases each). With 7 bases removed from V and 3 bases from J, the gap between germline ends came to 18 bases. The CDR3 runs 16 residues. The germline V gene encodes CDR1 MDHEN and CDR2 SYDVKM. The CDR3 is CASTSVGGLYTGELFF. In nucleotides, the CDR3 is TGTGCCAGCACCTCCGTTGGGGGGCTCTACACCGGGGAGCTGTTTTTT.

About this clone: A far larger clone is only one base removed, so a read error is likely. J is TRBJ2-5 and V is TRBV30; D possibly matches TRBD1 or TRBD2 (6 bases each). The J call may be wrong; the DNA end is better matched by TRBJ2-7. Germline loops: CDR1 GTSNPN, CDR2 SVGIG (reference sequence). The CDR3 is 13 amino acids. CDR3 protein: CAWRGGSSYEQYF. For the CDR3, the DNA is TGTGCCTGGAGGGGGGGCAGCTCCTACGAGCAGTACTTC.

The chain uses TRBV19 and TRBJ2-5; TRBD1 aligns across 9 bases. The V gene end was trimmed by 6 bases and the J gene end by 3 bases; junction bases not matched to a gene: 5. The CDR3 loop spans 14 amino acids. CDR1 LNHDA and CDR2 SQIVND come from the germline V gene (reference sequence). DNA for the CDR3: TGTGCCAGTAGCCAGACAGGGGGGGAAGAGACCCAGTACTTC. Translating it yields CASSQTGGEETQYF.

The chain recombines TRBV5-4 with TRBJ1-1; D is unresolved. The CDR3 extends over 13 amino acids. V was cut by 3 bases and J by 6 bases, with 12 bases left in between. Germline CDR1 and CDR2: SGHNT and YYREEE (reference sequence). For the CDR3, the DNA is TGTGCCAGCAGCTCCGTTCTGGGGTCTGAAGCTTTCTTT. Translating gives CASSSVLGSEAFF.

V is TRBV28 and J is TRBJ1-2, with D tentatively TRBD1 (6 bases). Per germline, CDR1 MDHEN and CDR2 SYDVKM. Trimming pared 1 base from V and 3 bases from J, leaving 21 bases between. This CDR3 has 18 amino acids. The CDR3 nucleotides read TGTGCCAGCAGTTTATCTAGGACAGTATATCAAAGCGACTATGGCTACACCTTC. Residues: CASSLSRTVYQSDYGYTF.

The J gene is TRBJ2-5, the V gene TRBV5-1, with D possibly being TRBD2 (6 bases). In germline, CDR1 is SGHRS, CDR2 YFSETQ. CDR3 size: 14 residues. V was clipped by 4 bases and J by 2 bases, with 12 bases between them. The CDR3: CASSTGTAQETQYF. CDR3 nucleotides: TGCGCCAGCAGCACGGGGACTGCTCAAGAGACCCAGTACTTC. The variable domain in full, with the rest retrieved from reference TRBV5-1 and TRBJ2-5, is KAGVTQTPRYLIKTRGQQVTLSCSPISGHRSVSWYQQTPGQGLQFLFEYFSETQRNKGNFPGRFSGRQFSNSRSEMNVSTLELGDSALYLCASSTGTAQETQYFGPGTRLLVL.

The V call is TRBV29-1, the J call TRBJ2-5, with TRBD1 as a possible D gene (6 bases). Gene TRBJ2-7 matches the end of the DNA better, so the J call may be wrong. CDR1 is SQVTM and CDR2 is ANQGSEA in the germline V gene. The CDR3 is made up of 11 amino acids. The CDR3 here is CSVGDNYEQYF. The CDR3 nucleotides are TGCAGCGTTGGGGACAACTACGAGCAGTACTTC.

In this sample, this clone turned up a few times. V and J are TRBV7-9 and TRBJ2-3, with TRBD2 as a possible D gene (5 bases). Looked up from germline, CDR1 is SEHNR and CDR2 is FQNEAQ (reference sequence). This CDR3 region has 16 residues. The V end was cut by 6 bases, the J end by 2 bases, with 18 bases between. Here the CDR3 reads CASSFSSASFTDTQYF. CDR3 in DNA: TGTGCCAGCAGTTTTAGTAGCGCTAGCTTCACAGATACGCAGTATTTT. The entire variable domain, with the rest obtained from reference TRBV7-9 and TRBJ2-3, is as follows: DTGVSQNPRHKITKRGQNVTFRCDPISEHNRLYWYRQTLGQGPEFLTYFQNEAQLEKSRLLSDRFSAERPKGSFSTLEIQRTEQGDSAMYLCASSFSSASFTDTQYFGPGTRLTVL.

The chain joins TRBV7-2 to TRBJ2-2; D is possibly TRBD2 (5 bases). The CDR3 extends over 16 amino acids. V was trimmed by 1 base and J by 0 bases, leaving 9 bases between them. CDR1 and CDR2 from the germline V gene are SGHTA and FQGNSA. The CDR3 region is CASSLVAPANTGELFF. The CDR3 region has the DNA TGTGCCAGCAGCTTAGTAGCGCCCGCGAACACCGGGGAGCTGTTTTTT.

The chain links TRBV29-1 to TRBJ2-5; the match to TRBD1 covers 10 bases. Per the germline V gene, CDR1 is SQVTM and CDR2 is ANQGSEA. V trimming: 6 bases; J trimming: 3 bases; junction bases outside the gene matches: 4. The CDR3 sequence is 13 residues long. The CDR3 here is CSVGQGGEETQYF. The CDR3 bases are TGCAGCGTCGGACAGGGGGGGGAAGAGACCCAGTACTTC.